This TCR beta chain was captured by sequencing in a study of blood T cell repertoires in COVID-19. In germline, CDR1 is SGHRS, CDR2 YFSETQ. This CDR3 spans 13 amino acids. Trimming removed 7 bases at V and 8 bases at J, with 19 bases between. Assay used: immunoSEQ multiplex PCR; TCRdb lists only in-frame clones, some missing. The sample consists of roughly 49,000 clones, about 88% of them appearing once. The clonotype comes from a human donor in a cohort sampled during active COVID-19. The chain carries TRBV5-1 and TRBJ2-7; a possible D gene is TRBD2 (6 bases). The sample taken for sequencing was peripheral blood. Here the CDR3 reads CASELARGDQQYF. The CDR3 region has the DNA TGCGCCAGCGAACTTGCCCGCGGGGATCAGCAGTACTTC. Full variable domain (rest looked up from reference TRBV5-1 and TRBJ2-7): KAGVTQTPRYLIKTRGQQVTLSCSPISGHRSVSWYQQTPGQGLQFLFEYFSETQRNKGNFPGRFSGRQFSNSRSEMNVSTLELGDSALYLCASELARGDQQYFGPGTRLTVT.